This passage covers 29 T cell receptor beta chains from one sample sequenced in a study of patients and donors after allogeneic stem cell transplantation. TCRdb independently ran MiXCR on the RT-PCR reads; one entry per CDR3 protein. The profile shows some 960,000 distinct CDR3 sequences, approximately 19% of them singletons. The sample comprised blood, either unsorted or a sorted T cell fraction (not recorded which). These receptors were obtained from a human donor who was either an allogeneic HSCT recipient or a stem cell or donor lymphocyte infusion donor (not recorded which). It is not recorded whose cells these are; they may come from a transplant donor.

In its sample, this clonotype was seen a few times. The rearrangement joins TRBV5-1 to TRBJ2-5; D gene ambiguous. The CDR3 totals 14 residues. With 4 bases removed from V and 5 bases from J, the gap between germline ends came to 15 bases. The germline gives CDR1 SGHRS, CDR2 YFSETQ. The CDR3 DNA follows: TGCGCCAGCAGCCTAGGGATTAAACAGGAGACCCAGTACTTC. Its protein is CASSLGIKQETQYF.

This rearrangement joins TRBV4-3 to TRBJ2-3; 10 bases align to TRBD1. This CDR3 region has 16 residues. Trimming cost V 0 bases and J 4 bases; bases outside gene matches: 4. Germline assignment: CDR1 LGHNA and CDR2 YSLEER. The CDR3 reads CASSQDWTGGADTQYF. The CDR3, as DNA: TGCGCCAGCAGCCAAGATTGGACAGGGGGGGCAGATACGCAGTATTTT.

The chain carries TRBV7-9 and TRBJ2-7, with D maybe TRBD2 (6 bases). CDR3 length: 15 residues. Trimming took 4 bases from V and 2 from J, leaving 15 bases between them. Germline V CDR1 and CDR2: SEHNR, FQNEAQ (reference sequence). CDR3 sequence (DNA): TGTGCCAGCAGCTCCTATAGGGACTCCACCTACGAGCAGTACTTC. This encodes CASSSYRDSTYEQYF.

V is TRBV15 and J is TRBJ2-1; no firm D call. This CDR3 is built from 16 residues. V lost 0 bases, J lost 10 bases, and 19 bases lay in between. Germline V gene lookup returns CDR1 LNHNV and CDR2 YYDKDF (reference sequence). CDR3: CATSRDRAARPSEQFF. The CDR3 DNA sequence: TGTGCCACCAGCAGAGATAGGGCGGCCAGGCCGAGCGAGCAGTTCTTC.

This clonotype has only a few counts. The gene calls are TRBV11-2 and TRBJ1-3; a weak D match, TRBD1 (5 bases). CDR3 length: 21 amino acids. Germline lookup yields CDR1 SGHAT and CDR2 FQNNGV. Trimming cost V 4 bases and J 0 bases, with 28 bases left between them. CDR3 in amino acids: CASSSRGAFLGGLPSGNTIYF. In DNA form, the CDR3 reads TGTGCCAGCAGCTCGAGGGGTGCCTTCCTGGGGGGTTTACCCTCTGGAAACACCATATATTTT.

V is TRBV5-1 and J is TRBJ2-5, with D perhaps TRBD1 (5 bases). The ends were cut back, 0 bases at V and 5 bases at J, with 11 bases in the middle. The CDR3 is 14 amino acids. Germline V lookup: CDR1 SGHRS, CDR2 YFSETQ. The CDR3 protein is CASSLEGPRETQYF. DNA of the CDR3: TGCGCCAGCAGCTTGGAGGGGCCGAGGGAGACCCAGTACTTC.

This clonotype was observed a few times. The chain uses TRBV24-1 and TRBJ2-1, with D unclear. This CDR3 has 18 amino acids. Germline V gene lookup returns CDR1 KGHDR and CDR2 SFDVKD. V lost 2 bases and J lost 0, with 16 bases in between. The CDR3 loop is CATSDSLAEVLSYNEQFF. The DNA for the CDR3 is TGTGCCACCAGTGATTCATTGGCCGAGGTACTCTCCTACAATGAGCAGTTCTTC.

Here the CDR3 DNA reads TGCAGCGTTACCACAGATACGCAGTATTTT. Its translation is CSVTTDTQYF. The J gene is TRBJ2-3, the V gene TRBV29-1; D gene ambiguous. CDR1 and CDR2 from the germline V gene are SQVTM and ANQGSEA. V shed 5 bases and J shed 2 bases, with 2 bases lying between them. The CDR3 runs to 10 residues.

The table lists this clonotype with a few counts. The J gene is TRBJ2-7, the V gene TRBV20-1; 7 bases map to TRBD1. The V gene end was trimmed by 0 bases and the J gene end by 2 bases; junction bases not matched to a gene: 4. Looked up from germline, CDR1 is DFQATT and CDR2 is SNEGSKA (reference sequence). The CDR3 is 14 amino acids. CDR3 DNA: TGCAGTGCTAGAGAGGGGACAGTGGCCTACGAGCAGTACTTC. As protein: CSAREGTVAYEQYF.

This clonotype was seen more than once but under ten times. The chain combines TRBV12-3 or TRBV12-4 with TRBJ2-1, with 7 bases matching TRBD2. The J segment lost 9 bases and the V segment lost 4 bases, leaving 15 bases of the junction unmatched. The CDR3 runs to 16 residues. The CDR3 protein is CASSSIWSGGVGEQFF. The DNA of the CDR3 is TGTGCCAGCAGTTCTATCTGGTCGGGAGGAGTGGGTGAGCAGTTCTTC.

The chain recombines TRBV11-2 with TRBJ2-1, with 8 bases identical to TRBD2. The CDR3 runs 13 residues. V shed 5 bases, J shed 9 bases, and the junction held 6 bases outside the gene matches. Germline-derived CDR1 and CDR2 are SGHAT and FQNNGV. The CDR3 here is CASSAGGGPEQFF. CDR3 in DNA: TGTGCCAGCAGCGCCGGGGGGGGTCCTGAGCAGTTCTTC.

The chain is built from TRBV12-3 or TRBV12-4 and TRBJ1-5; no clear D gene. V lost 3 bases and J lost 6, with 12 bases in between. CDR3 size: 14 residues. The CDR3, as DNA: TGTGCCAGCAGTTTCGATAATCTAGGTCAGCCCCAGCATTTT. Translated: CASSFDNLGQPQHF.

This clonotype was seen at least ten times. V usage is TRBV27 and J usage is TRBJ2-2; 14 nucleotides line up with TRBD2. Germline assignment: CDR1 MNHEY and CDR2 SMNVEV (reference sequence). The V segment lost 3 bases and the J segment 7 bases; nucleotides outside the gene matches: 7. The CDR3 has 17 amino acids. The CDR3 spells CASSFVGLAGADGELFF. The CDR3 nucleotides are TGTGCCAGCAGTTTTGTGGGACTAGCGGGGGCGGACGGGGAGCTGTTTTTT.

The chain is built from TRBV12-3 or TRBV12-4 and TRBJ1-2; TRBD1 aligns across 7 bases. CDR3 size: 17 residues. V lost 1 base, J lost 0 bases, and 8 bases stayed unmatched. The CDR3 DNA follows: TGTGCCAGCAGTTTAGGCCACAGGGGTTCGGCTAACTATGGCTACACCTTC. Encoded protein: CASSLGHRGSANYGYTF.

The gene calls are TRBV2 and TRBJ2-7, with D maybe TRBD2 (6 bases). Trimming pared 8 bases from V and 4 bases from J, leaving 24 bases between. The length of the CDR3 is 16 residues. Germline CDR1 SNHLY, CDR2 FYNNEI. The CDR3 spells CASLSAPGLAGYEQYF. CDR3 bases: TGTGCCAGCCTCAGCGCACCGGGACTCGCAGGGTACGAGCAGTACTTC. Full variable domain (missing parts from reference TRBV2 and TRBJ2-7): EPEVTQTPSHQVTQMGQEVILRCVPISNHLYFYWYRQILGQKVEFLVSFYNNEISEKSEIFDDQFSVERPDGSNFTLKIRSTKLEDSAMYFCASLSAPGLAGYEQYFGPGTRLTVT.

This clonotype came up a few times. J is TRBJ2-7 and V is TRBV4-1; 9 positions agree with TRBD2. V was clipped by 4 bases and J by 2 bases; unmatched bases: 9. Per the germline V gene, CDR1 is MGHRA and CDR2 is YSYEKL. This CDR3 has 16 amino acids. CDR3 protein: CASSPLAGVGAYEQYF. The CDR3 nucleotides are TGCGCCAGCAGCCCGTTAGCGGGGGTCGGTGCCTACGAGCAGTACTTC.

J is TRBJ1-4 and V is TRBV6-1; 8 nucleotides line up with TRBD1. The CDR3 totals 15 residues. Germline V gene data show CDR1 as MNHNS and CDR2 as SASEGT. Trimming at V came to 6 bases and at J to 7 bases, leaving 10 bases not matched to a gene. CDR3 amino acids: CASSRSPGGGEKLFF. The CDR3 DNA sequence: TGTGCCAGCAGCCGAAGTCCAGGGGGCGGTGAAAAACTGTTTTTT.

This clonotype came up many times. The germline gene is not matched at one end of the junction; a read error may be the cause. This chain connects TRBV5-1 to TRBJ1-1; the D is unclear. CDR3 size: 11 residues. Germline V lookup: CDR1 SGHRS, CDR2 YFSETQ. This CDR3 reads CASSLEGEAFF. Here the CDR3 DNA reads TGTGCCAGCAGCTTAGAGGGTGAAGCTTTCTTT.

J is TRBJ1-6 and V is TRBV20-1; no clear D. The ends were cut back, 1 base at V and 8 bases at J, with 9 bases in the middle. CDR1 is DFQATT, CDR2 SNEGSKA, per germline (reference sequence). CDR3 length: 13 amino acids. CDR3 sequence reads: CSARGPRDSPLHF. DNA of the CDR3: TGCAGTGCTAGAGGTCCCCGGGATTCACCCCTCCACTTT.

This clonotype was found a few times. The rearrangement uses TRBV27 and TRBJ1-2, with D unresolved. Trimming left V 0 bases short and J 0 bases short, with 5 bases between. CDR1 and CDR2 (germline): MNHEY, SMNVEV (reference sequence). CDR3 length equals 14 residues. CDR3 coding DNA: TGTGCCAGCAGTTTATCCCCGACTAACTATGGCTACACCTTC. This encodes CASSLSPTNYGYTF.

This clonotype was detected a few times. This chain connects TRBV6-1 to TRBJ2-3; D is unclear. Germline V CDR1 and CDR2: MNHNS, SASEGT. The CDR3 spans 14 residues. The germline V and J ends were trimmed by 6 bases and 5 bases, with 15 bases remaining between them. The CDR3 bases are TGTGCCAGCAGAGAGACCAGCGTGTTAGATACGCAGTATTTT. Its translation is CASRETSVLDTQYF.

This clonotype has only a few counts. The V and J genes are TRBV29-1 and TRBJ1-2, with 7 bases aligning to TRBD1. Trimming removed 7 bases from V and 5 bases from J; junction bases left unmatched: 4. This CDR3 is 11 amino acids long. CDR1 and CDR2 (germline): SQVTM, ANQGSEA. The DNA for the CDR3 is TGCAGCGCCGGACAGGAGTATGGCTACACCTTC. Residues: CSAGQEYGYTF.

The chain has TRBV24-1 and TRBJ2-1; D is unclear. This CDR3 contains 15 residues. CDR1 KGHDR and CDR2 SFDVKD come from the germline V gene. V lost 0 bases to trimming and J lost 1 base, with 6 bases between them. CDR3 in amino acids: CATSDLGTSYNEQFF. The DNA of the CDR3 is TGTGCCACCAGTGATTTGGGAACTTCCTACAATGAGCAGTTCTTC.

This clonotype came up many times. V and J are TRBV6-1 and TRBJ2-7; D perhaps matches TRBD1 (6 bases). Germline CDR1 reads MNHNS; CDR2 reads SASEGT. Trimming removed 6 bases from V and 2 bases from J, with 14 bases in between. CDR3 length: 14 residues. CDR3 region: CASSPGTRAYEQYF. The CDR3 nucleotides read TGTGCCAGCAGCCCCGGGACAAGAGCCTACGAGCAGTACTTC.

The chain combines TRBV20-1 with TRBJ1-6; D perhaps matches TRBD1 (6 bases). This CDR3 is 16 amino acids long. Deletions cut 6 bases from V and 5 bases from J, with 20 bases between. Per germline, CDR1 DFQATT and CDR2 SNEGSKA (reference sequence). CDR3 sequence: CSATDRIAADNSPLHF. The CDR3 region has the DNA TGCAGTGCCACCGACAGGATAGCCGCCGATAATTCACCCCTCCACTTT.

V is TRBV4-3 and J is TRBJ1-1; D is ambiguous. From germline, CDR1 is LGHNA and CDR2 YSLEER. The CDR3 sequence is 14 residues long. V was clipped by 5 bases and J by 4 bases, with 14 bases between them. The CDR3 nucleotides read TGCGCCAGCAGCGAAGGGTTTATGGGCACTGAAGCTTTCTTT. It specifies CASSEGFMGTEAFF.

CDR3 in DNA: TGCGCCAGCAGCCAAGTCTTAGATATTACTAGTTTCGAGCAGTACTTC. This codes for CASSQVLDITSFEQYF. The chain joins TRBV4-1 to TRBJ2-7; perhaps TRBD2 as D (5 bases). V lost 1 base, J lost 6 bases, and 19 bases lay in between. CDR3 length equals 16 residues. Germline V lookup: CDR1 MGHRA, CDR2 YSYEKL.

This clonotype was seen at least ten times. J is TRBJ2-1 and V is TRBV29-1; 8 bases match TRBD1. Germline CDR1 and CDR2: SQVTM and ANQGSEA. The CDR3 totals 12 residues. V was pared by 7 bases and J by 9 bases, with 8 bases of the junction left unmatched. The CDR3, as DNA: TGCAGCGGGAGGACAGGGCTGGGTGAGCAGTTCTTC. This sequence encodes CSGRTGLGEQFF.

This clonotype was seen a few times. The chain joins TRBV7-2 to TRBJ2-4, with 10 bases fitting TRBD1. This CDR3 is 16 amino acids long. The germline CDR1 and CDR2 sequences are SGHTA and FQGNSA. After removal of 2 bases from V and 4 bases from J, the junction contained 5 bases not matched to a gene. CDR3 sequence reads: CASSLSGTGVKNIQYF. In DNA, the CDR3 is TGTGCCAGCAGCTTATCTGGGACAGGGGTTAAAAACATTCAGTACTTC.